This T cell receptor (beta chain) is drawn from a study of CD8+CD57+ T cells in acquired aplastic anemia. Study-wide background: On average, sorted CD4+ and CD8+ cells gave around 3.3 ug of DNA. Regarding the study as a whole: No significant difference in CD8+ Simpson's diversity was found between patients and controls. Patients and controls had in common twenty-nine CD8+ CDR3 sequences.

As to this clonotype: What it recognizes is unknown. Its ends do not fully match the called genes, so a read error is possible.

Patients chosen for sequencing had CD8+CD57+ cells that had expanded, as shown by flow cytometry. No therapy was given to patients before blood sampling. Genomic DNA was employed as the template in profiling TCR beta VDJ and CDR3. TCRdb re-analysed the reads in MiXCR, keeping a single row per CDR3 protein. The data contain some 160,000 distinct CDR3 sequences, around 52% of them seen just once; the ten biggest clones take up about 30%. Germline V lookup: CDR1 MGHRA, CDR2 YSYEKL. The CDR3 runs 14 residues. This receptor was taken from a human donor with aplastic anemia. The chain links TRBV4-1 to TRBJ1-1; D is unresolved. Sequencing was performed on sorted CD4+, CD8+, or CD8+CD57+ T cells (not recorded which) from PBMCs. The CDR3 DNA sequence: TGCGTCAGCAGCCAAGATGTAAGGACCACTGAAGCTTTCTTT. This gives the protein CVSSQDVRTTEAFF.